These 26 T cell receptor beta chains share one sample of origin, sequenced in a study of blood T cell repertoires in COVID-19. The repertoire was sequenced with immunoSEQ multiplex PCR; TCRdb's copy has only in-frame clones and lacks some. The table shows 200,000 to 250,000 clones, with around 81% occurring only once. The sample was peripheral blood. These receptors all come from a human donor in a cohort sampled during active COVID-19.

V gene TRBV11-2 combines with J gene TRBJ2-3, with TRBD2 matching 7 bases. Germline assignment: CDR1 SGHAT and CDR2 FQNNGV. This CDR3 is built from 15 residues. V dropped 3 bases and J dropped 2; count of bases not matched to a gene: 5. The CDR3: CASSFSSGSTDTQYF. DNA for the CDR3: TGTGCCAGCAGCTTTTCTAGCGGCTCCACAGATACGCAGTATTTT.

V is TRBV15 and J is TRBJ2-3, with D uncertain. The CDR3 loop spans 16 amino acids. With 3 bases removed from V and 0 bases from J, the gap between germline ends came to 13 bases. In germline, CDR1 is LNHNV, CDR2 YYDKDF (reference sequence). As DNA, the CDR3 is TGTGCCACCAGCAGCCCCGGTCGAGGCAGCACAGATACGCAGTATTTT. Encoded protein: CATSSPGRGSTDTQYF.

This clone was seen more than once but under ten times. The V call is TRBV6-6, the J call TRBJ1-1; TRBD1 agrees at 9 bases. Germline V CDR1 and CDR2: MNHNY, SVGAGI (reference sequence). Trimming took 5 bases from V and 5 from J; bases not matched to a gene: 9. The CDR3 sequence is 15 residues long. The CDR3 sequence: CASSNPGQGGTEAFF. CDR3 nucleotides: TGTGCCAGCAGTAACCCGGGACAGGGAGGGACTGAAGCTTTCTTT.

The chain uses TRBV2 and TRBJ2-7; 7 bases map to TRBD2. This CDR3 contains 14 residues. Germline trimming cut 5 bases from V and 0 bases from J; bases unmatched to any gene: 4. CDR1 SNHLY and CDR2 FYNNEI come from the germline V gene. As DNA, the CDR3 is TGTGCCAGCAGTCTTACTAGCGCCTCCTACGAGCAGTACTTC. It codes for CASSLTSASYEQYF.

This clone has only one observation. This chain connects TRBV28 to TRBJ2-7; 8 bases align to TRBD1. The length of the CDR3 is 14 residues. J was trimmed by 2 bases and V by 5 bases; bases with no gene match: 5. The germline V gene has CDR1 MDHEN and CDR2 SYDVKM. Here the CDR3 DNA reads TGTGCCAGCAGTACCACAGGGGGGACCTACGAGCAGTACTTC. Residues: CASSTTGGTYEQYF.

V usage is TRBV28 and J usage is TRBJ1-5, with TRBD1 as a possible D gene (6 bases). The CDR3 has 16 residues. Between the trimmed V and J ends, which lost 5 bases and 2 bases, there was a span of 16 bases. From germline, CDR1 is MDHEN and CDR2 SYDVKM. In nucleotides, the CDR3 is TGTGCCAGCAGTACACGTACAGGGAGTGGCAATCAGCCCCAGCATTTT. It yields the protein CASSTRTGSGNQPQHF.

The rearrangement links TRBV5-6 to TRBJ1-2, with D perhaps matching TRBD1 (5 bases). The germline V and J ends were trimmed by 0 bases and 5 bases, with 11 bases remaining between them. Germline V gene data show CDR1 as SGHDT and CDR2 as YYEEEE. The CDR3 spans 14 residues. The CDR3 DNA sequence: TGTGCCAGCAGCTTGGGCAGGGTGGGTTATGGCTACACCTTC. Its translation: CASSLGRVGYGYTF.

The gene calls are TRBV24-1 and TRBJ1-5; maybe TRBD1 (5 bases). CDR3 length equals 13 residues. CDR1 is KGHDR, CDR2 SFDVKD, per germline. V gave up 12 bases and J gave up 3 bases, with 14 bases separating them. The CDR3 region is CAAGQGLNQPQHF. The DNA for the CDR3 is TGTGCCGCCGGGCAGGGTCTCAATCAGCCCCAGCATTTT.

This clone has at least ten counts. The chain couples TRBV11-2 to TRBJ1-3, with D possibly being TRBD1 (5 bases). Trimming shortened V by 4 bases and J by 0 bases, and 10 bases separated the two germline ends. The length of the CDR3 is 15 residues. The V gene's germline CDR1 is SGHAT and CDR2 FQNNGV. This chain's CDR3 is CASSSAGLSGNTIYF. The CDR3 DNA reads TGTGCCAGCAGCTCGGCAGGGCTCTCTGGAAACACCATATATTTT. The full variable domain, completed using reference TRBV11-2 and TRBJ1-3, is EAGVAQSPRYKIIEKRQSVAFWCNPISGHATLYWYQQILGQGPKLLIQFQNNGVVDDSQLPKDRFSAERLKGVDSTLKIQPAKLEDSAVYLCASSSAGLSGNTIYFGEGSWLTVV.

This chain joins TRBV28 and TRBJ1-3, with a possible D match to TRBD1 (6 bases). Germline values: CDR1 MDHEN, CDR2 SYDVKM. This CDR3 is 14 amino acids long. Between the trimmed V and J ends, which lost 5 bases and 1 base, there was a span of 9 bases. This chain's CDR3 is CASSLTGSGNTIYF. The CDR3 region has the DNA TGTGCCAGCAGTCTTACAGGGTCTGGAAACACCATATATTTT.

The V and J genes are TRBV6-5 and TRBJ1-4, with a possible D match to TRBD1 (5 bases). The V gene's germline CDR1 is MNHEY and CDR2 SVGAGI. V was cut by 6 bases and J by 7 bases, with 15 bases left in between. The CDR3 is 14 residues long. CDR3 in DNA: TGTGCCAGCAGCGTCGGGGCGGGGACTGAAAAACTGTTTTTT. As protein: CASSVGAGTEKLFF.

This CDR3 is CASSLSQGLAGELFF. CDR3 DNA: TGTGCCAGCAGCTTGAGTCAGGGTTTGGCCGGGGAGCTGTTTTTT. This chain connects TRBV5-5 to TRBJ2-2, with D possibly TRBD1 on 5 matching bases. The V end was cut by 1 base, the J end by 6 bases, with 13 bases between. The germline CDR1 and CDR2 sequences are SGHKS and YYEKEE (reference sequence). The CDR3 totals 15 residues.

The chain carries TRBV27 and TRBJ1-1; D ambiguous. The germline V and J ends were trimmed by 6 bases and 7 bases, with 12 bases remaining between them. The germline V gene encodes CDR1 MNHEY and CDR2 SMNVEV (reference sequence). The CDR3 totals 12 residues. The CDR3: CASSQEVGEAFF. Written as DNA, the CDR3 is TGTGCCAGCAGCCAGGAGGTTGGTGAAGCTTTCTTT.

This chain links TRBV6-6 with TRBJ2-1; D call uncertain. The CDR3 spans 14 residues. Germline CDR1 and CDR2: MNHNY and SVGAGI (reference sequence). V lost 6 bases and J 9 bases, leaving 18 bases between the germline ends. As DNA, the CDR3 is TGTGCCAGCAGCCCTAACGGTCCGTTTGGTGAGCAGTTCTTC. Translated: CASSPNGPFGEQFF.

The sample holds a few counts of this clone. This rearrangement joins TRBV9 to TRBJ2-7, with TRBD1 matching 8 bases. Trimming removed 3 bases from V and 6 bases from J; junction bases left unmatched: 11. CDR3 length equals 15 residues. The germline CDR1 and CDR2 sequences are SGDLS and YYNGEE. This CDR3 is CASSAQVSTGGEQYF. CDR3 coding DNA: TGTGCCAGCAGCGCCCAAGTTAGTACAGGGGGCGAGCAGTACTTC.

The chain employs TRBV30 and TRBJ2-5; no clear D. The CDR3 consists of 13 residues. Germline V CDR1 and CDR2: GTSNPN, SVGIG (reference sequence). V lost 2 bases to trimming and J lost 7 bases, with 14 bases between them. The CDR3 here is CAWSTTRVGTQYF. For the CDR3, the DNA is TGTGCCTGGAGTACGACTCGGGTCGGGACCCAGTACTTC.

This clone was observed a few times. The chain joins TRBV5-8 to TRBJ2-7, with 7 bases that match TRBD1. The V gene's germline CDR1 is SGHTS and CDR2 YDEGEE. Trimming at V came to 3 bases and at J to 4 bases, leaving 10 bases not matched to a gene. The CDR3 runs to 15 residues. CDR3: CASSYTGALRYEQYF. The CDR3 nucleotides read TGTGCCAGCAGCTACACAGGGGCCCTGAGGTACGAGCAGTACTTC. The variable domain in full, with the rest retrieved from reference TRBV5-8 and TRBJ2-7, is EAGVTQSPTHLIKTRGQQATLRCSPISGHTSVYWYQQALGLGLQFLLWYDEGEERNRGNFPPRFSGRQFPNYSSELNVNALELEDSALYLCASSYTGALRYEQYFGPGTRLTVT.

The chain links TRBV5-1 to TRBJ2-2, with 13 bases identical to TRBD2. Trimming removed 4 bases from V and 6 bases from J; junction bases left unmatched: 9. The CDR3 contains 17 residues. Germline V gene sequence: CDR1 SGHRS, CDR2 YFSETQ. CDR3 sequence: CASSPQPGLAGSGELFF. The CDR3 region has the DNA TGCGCCAGCAGCCCCCAGCCGGGACTAGCGGGATCCGGGGAGCTGTTTTTT.

The chain combines TRBV5-1 with TRBJ2-3, with 8 nucleotides matching TRBD2. V shed 4 bases and J 2 bases; nucleotides not matched to a gene: 12. The CDR3 has 17 residues. CDR1 is SGHRS and CDR2 is YFSETQ in the germline V gene. CDR3 in DNA: TGCGCCAGCAGCCCCCCCCCTACGGGGGGGCACACAGATACGCAGTATTTT. It translates to CASSPPPTGGHTDTQYF.

The rearrangement joins TRBV7-9 to TRBJ2-3; TRBD1 might be the D (6 bases). Germline V gives CDR1 SEHNR, CDR2 FQNEAQ (reference sequence). The CDR3 consists of 16 residues. The V end lost 1 base, the J end lost 2 bases, and 13 bases lay between the germline ends. The CDR3 here is CASSLGGRGITDTQYF. DNA of the CDR3: TGTGCCAGCAGCTTAGGAGGTAGGGGGATCACAGATACGCAGTATTTT.

The genes are TRBV7-2 and TRBJ2-1, with 8 bases matching TRBD2. V gave up 4 bases and J gave up 7 bases; unmatched junction bases: 12. The V gene's germline CDR1 is SGHTA and CDR2 FQGNSA. This CDR3 is built from 16 residues. As DNA, the CDR3 is TGTGCCAGCAGCTCTCCCCAGGGCGGGGGGCCTAATGAGCAGTTCTTC. It encodes CASSSPQGGGPNEQFF.

The genes are TRBV5-5 and TRBJ2-7, with D maybe TRBD2 (5 bases). The CDR3 is made up of 13 amino acids. Deletions cut 5 bases from V and 6 bases from J, with 15 bases between. CDR1 is SGHKS, CDR2 YYEKEE, per germline (reference sequence). CDR3 coding DNA: TGTGCCAGCAGGATCTTGGGAGCCACCGAGCAGTACTTC. Its translation is CASRILGATEQYF.

The chain joins TRBV5-1 to TRBJ2-2; no clear D gene. V was trimmed by 6 bases and J by 0 bases, leaving 6 bases between them. The germline V gene has CDR1 SGHRS and CDR2 YFSETQ. CDR3 length: 13 amino acids. DNA for the CDR3: TGCGCCAGCACCCCCACGAACACCGGGGAGCTGTTTTTT. The encoded protein is CASTPTNTGELFF.

V and J are TRBV28 and TRBJ2-1, with 10 bases fitting TRBD1. CDR1 is MDHEN and CDR2 is SYDVKM in the germline V gene. The ends lost 4 bases at V and 7 bases at J; junction bases unmatched: 7. The CDR3 is 15 residues long. CDR3 DNA sequence: TGTGCCAGCAGTTCGGACAGGGGGTCGATAAATGAGCAGTTCTTC. Protein: CASSSDRGSINEQFF.

The rearrangement uses TRBV7-2 and TRBJ2-5; 9 positions match TRBD1. CDR3 length: 14 amino acids. Germline CDR1 is SGHTA and CDR2 is FQGNSA. J lost 6 bases, V lost 1 base, and 3 bases had no gene match. The CDR3 spells CASSLGTGVKTQYF. The CDR3 coding sequence is TGTGCCAGCAGCTTAGGGACAGGGGTAAAGACCCAGTACTTC.

The chain carries TRBV5-4 and TRBJ1-6; D gene uncertain. The CDR3 consists of 15 residues. Trimming cost V 4 bases and J 4 bases, with 12 bases left between them. Germline values: CDR1 SGHNT, CDR2 YYREEE (reference sequence). The CDR3 DNA reads TGTGCCAGCAGCCACGACGGACTTTATAATTCACCCCTCCACTTT. Translating it yields CASSHDGLYNSPLHF.